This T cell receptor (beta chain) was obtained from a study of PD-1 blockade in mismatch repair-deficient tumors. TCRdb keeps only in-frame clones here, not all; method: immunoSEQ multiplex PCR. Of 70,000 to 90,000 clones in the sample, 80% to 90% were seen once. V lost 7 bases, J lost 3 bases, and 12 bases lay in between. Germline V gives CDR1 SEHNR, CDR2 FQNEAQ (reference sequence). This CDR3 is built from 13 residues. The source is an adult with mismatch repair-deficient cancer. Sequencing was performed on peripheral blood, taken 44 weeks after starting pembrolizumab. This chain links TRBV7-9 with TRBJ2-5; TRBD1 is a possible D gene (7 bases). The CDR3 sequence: CASTTRGEETQYF. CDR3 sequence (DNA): TGTGCCAGCACCACCAGGGGGGAAGAGACCCAGTACTTC.